This TCR beta chain was captured by sequencing in a study of T cell repertoires in cytomegalovirus infection. TCRdb recomputed calls from the reads with MiXCR, one row per CDR3 protein. The sample includes approximately 600,000 distinct CDR3 sequences, roughly 42% of them seen just once. Remarks on this clonotype: The antigen is unknown.

V gave up 2 bases and J gave up 1 base, with 11 bases separating them. Germline CDR1 and CDR2: DFQATT and SNEGSKA (reference sequence). The CDR3 is made up of 15 amino acids. Overall study findings and caveats: HLA-C-restricted CMV-specific TCR beta clonotypes prevailed in the ex vivo response.

The chain has TRBV20-1 and TRBJ2-2, with D perhaps matching TRBD1 (6 bases). The sequencing here drew on cultured PBMCs, taken from culture after CMV antigen stimulation. The receptor comes from a human donor in good health (CMV status not recorded). Some clones in this sample may be carry-over from other donors' samples. As DNA, the CDR3 is TGCAGTGCTAGATCGCTAGGGGGGAACACCGGGGAGCTGTTTTTT. Translation: CSARSLGGNTGELFF.